What follows are 27 T cell receptor beta chains derived from one specimen sequenced in a study of cytotoxic CD8 clonotypes in ibrutinib-treated CLL. Measured with immunoSEQ multiplex PCR; TCRdb has only the in-frame clones, and not every one. The sample holds under 200,000 clones, approximately 80% seen once. The sample was PBMCs, taken after 24 months of ibrutinib treatment. These receptor sequences come from a human donor with chronic lymphocytic leukemia.

In regard to this clone: Other DNA sequences from this sample encode an identical CDR3 as well. The V gene is TRBV5-1, the J gene TRBJ1-2; 8 bases are a match to TRBD1. Unmatched junction bases numbered 3, after V lost 4 bases and J lost 4 bases. Germline V gene sequence: CDR1 SGHRS, CDR2 YFSETQ. This CDR3 is built from 13 residues. In DNA form, the CDR3 reads TGCGCCAGCAGCCCCGGGACAGGCTATGGCTACACCTTC. Translation gives CASSPGTGYGYTF.

The V call is TRBV5-5, the J call TRBJ1-4; 7 nucleotides align to TRBD1. V lost 2 bases and J lost 4; bases outside the gene matches: 5. The germline V gene encodes CDR1 SGHKS and CDR2 YYEKEE (reference sequence). The CDR3 length is 15 residues. The CDR3 is CASSFLGQNNEKLFF. The CDR3 nucleotides are TGTGCCAGCAGCTTCCTGGGACAGAATAATGAAAAACTGTTTTTT.

V gene TRBV25-1 combines with J gene TRBJ1-1; TRBD1 matches at 7 bases. CDR1 is MGHDK, CDR2 SYGVNS, per germline. V trimming: 4 bases; J trimming: 5 bases; junction bases outside the gene matches: 10. This CDR3 is 15 amino acids long. CDR3 protein: CASSGKTGIETEAFF. CDR3 DNA sequence: TGTGCCAGCAGTGGGAAGACAGGGATCGAAACTGAAGCTTTCTTT.

This rearrangement joins TRBV2 to TRBJ1-1; the D is unclear. The CDR3 spans 12 residues. V was clipped by 4 bases and J by 8 bases, with 11 bases between them. Germline V gene lookup returns CDR1 SNHLY and CDR2 FYNNEI. In DNA form, the CDR3 reads TGTGCCAGCAGTGTGAGACAAATGGAAGCTTTCTTT. It encodes CASSVRQMEAFF.

A note on this clone: The identical CDR3 is also encoded by other nucleotide sequences in the sample. The chain couples TRBV29-1 to TRBJ1-3, with a tentative D call TRBD1 (6 bases). CDR1 is SQVTM, CDR2 ANQGSEA, per germline. This CDR3 is built from 14 residues. With 6 bases removed from V and 1 base from J, the gap between germline ends came to 13 bases. The CDR3 nucleotides are TGCAGCGTCGAACCACAGGGATCTGGAAACACCATATATTTT. Translated: CSVEPQGSGNTIYF.

The chain recombines TRBV30 with TRBJ2-7; 12 nucleotides match TRBD2. Germline trimming cut 8 bases from V and 4 bases from J; bases unmatched to any gene: 6. The CDR3 length is 13 residues. The germline gives CDR1 GTSNPN, CDR2 SVGIG (reference sequence). This chain's CDR3 is CASGLAGQYEQYF. CDR3 bases: TGTGCCAGTGGACTAGCGGGACAATACGAGCAGTACTTC.

The gene calls are TRBV18 and TRBJ2-7; D may be TRBD1 (6 bases). V shed 4 bases and J shed 3 bases, with 10 bases lying between them. There are 13 residues in the CDR3. Germline V gives CDR1 KGHSH, CDR2 LQKENI. CDR3 region: CASSQGHNYEQYF. The CDR3 DNA is TGTGCCAGCTCACAGGGACACAACTACGAGCAGTACTTC.

The chain links TRBV30 to TRBJ2-5; no reliable D call. Germline values: CDR1 GTSNPN, CDR2 SVGIG (reference sequence). The V end lost 0 bases, the J end lost 1 base, and 12 bases lay between the germline ends. This CDR3 region has 15 residues. CDR3 DNA sequence: TGTGCCTGGAGTGTACTCTCGGCCCTCCAAGAGACCCAGTACTTC. It is translated as CAWSVLSALQETQYF. Supplemented by reference TRBV30 and TRBJ2-5, the full variable domain reads SQTIHQWPATLVQPVGSPLSLECTVEGTSNPNLYWYRQAAGRGLQLLFYSVGIGQISSEVPQNLSASRPQDRQFILSSKKLLLSDSGFYLCAWSVLSALQETQYFGPGTRLLVL.

The chain links TRBV6-6 to TRBJ1-1; D remains unclear. Germline V gene lookup returns CDR1 MNHNY and CDR2 SVGAGI (reference sequence). Between the trimmed V and J ends, which lost 8 bases and 5 bases, there was a span of 12 bases. This CDR3 is 12 amino acids long. CDR3: CASVRSGTEAFF. CDR3 in DNA: TGTGCCAGCGTCAGGTCGGGGACTGAAGCTTTCTTT.

CDR3 sequence reads: CASSVYREQPQHF. The CDR3 DNA is TGTGCCAGCAGCGTATACAGGGAACAGCCCCAGCATTTT. The V and J genes are TRBV9 and TRBJ1-5; tentative D call: TRBD1 (6 bases). V was shortened by 1 base and J by 7 bases, with 9 bases between the two germline ends. CDR3 length: 13 residues. Germline CDR1 SGDLS, CDR2 YYNGEE.

This clone was detected once. The chain combines TRBV10-3 with TRBJ2-3; D gene uncertain. V was cut by 0 bases and J by 5 bases, with 3 bases left in between. The CDR3 has 12 residues. Germline V lookup: CDR1 ENHRY, CDR2 SYGVKD. CDR3 in DNA: TGTGCCATCAGTGAGTCGAGAGATACGCAGTATTTT. Protein product: CAISESRDTQYF.

This clone was observed a single time. CDR3 in amino acids: CASSLATGVETQYF. As DNA, the CDR3 is TGTGCCAGCAGCTTGGCTACGGGGGTGGAGACCCAGTACTTC. This chain uses TRBV5-6 with TRBJ2-5; D is possibly TRBD2 (6 bases). V was shortened by 0 bases and J by 5 bases, with 11 bases between the two germline ends. The CDR3 contains 14 residues. The germline gives CDR1 SGHDT, CDR2 YYEEEE.

V gene TRBV30 combines with J gene TRBJ1-5; 9 bases are shared with TRBD1. Germline CDR1 and CDR2: GTSNPN and SVGIG (reference sequence). The junction had 9 bases not matched to a gene; V was cut back by 3 bases and J by 6 bases. This CDR3 has 15 residues. Here the CDR3 reads CAWSGLGTGRQPQHF. The DNA of the CDR3 is TGTGCCTGGAGCGGATTGGGGACAGGGCGTCAGCCCCAGCATTTT.

This clone was counted once. The V and J genes are TRBV28 and TRBJ2-7, with 12 bases that match TRBD1. The length of the CDR3 is 14 residues. The V and J ends lost 6 bases and 10 bases, in that order; junction bases with no gene match: 10. CDR1 and CDR2 from the germline V gene are MDHEN and SYDVKM. CDR3 nucleotide sequence: TGTGCCAGCAGCACCGGGACAGGGGGCCGCCTACAGTACTTC. It encodes CASSTGTGGRLQYF.

The table lists this clone with a few counts. The rearrangement links TRBV6-1 to TRBJ1-3; D is unresolved. Germline assignment: CDR1 MNHNS and CDR2 SASEGT. Trimming stripped 7 bases from V and 7 bases from J, with 14 bases between. This CDR3 contains 13 residues. DNA of the CDR3: TGTGCCAGCATGAAGCTGTCGGGGAACACCATATATTTT. It yields the protein CASMKLSGNTIYF.

The chain has TRBV5-1 and TRBJ2-7, with D perhaps TRBD1 or TRBD2 (5 bases each). Per germline, CDR1 SGHRS and CDR2 YFSETQ. The V end lost 4 bases, the J end lost 0 bases, and 17 bases lay between the germline ends. The CDR3 contains 16 residues. The CDR3 reads CASSVGSGTGSYEQYF. DNA for the CDR3: TGCGCCAGCAGCGTCGGATCCGGGACGGGCTCCTACGAGCAGTACTTC.

The gene calls are TRBV6-1 and TRBJ1-5, with 7 bases fitting TRBD1. The J segment lost 1 base and the V segment lost 3 bases, leaving 6 bases of the junction unmatched. Germline CDR1 MNHNS, CDR2 SASEGT. The CDR3 is made up of 16 amino acids. CDR3: CASSDRGLGSNQPQHF. CDR3 bases: TGTGCCAGCAGTGACAGGGGGTTAGGCAGCAATCAGCCCCAGCATTTT.

J is TRBJ2-5 and V is TRBV6-6; D perhaps matches TRBD2 (6 bases). V was cut by 8 bases and J by 5 bases, with 18 bases left in between. The germline CDR1 and CDR2 sequences are MNHNY and SVGAGI (reference sequence). This CDR3 has 14 amino acids. The CDR3 nucleotides are TGTGCCAGCCGGCGCGGGAACTCCCAGGAGACCCAGTACTTC. It yields the protein CASRRGNSQETQYF.

V and J are TRBV6-5 and TRBJ1-1; 7 nucleotides agree with TRBD1. The CDR3 length is 14 residues. From germline, CDR1 is MNHEY and CDR2 SVGAGI. The ends lost 10 bases at V and 2 bases at J; junction bases unmatched: 10. The chain's CDR3 is CANTKGAENTEAFF. The CDR3 bases are TGTGCCAACACGAAGGGGGCGGAAAACACTGAAGCTTTCTTT.

The chain joins TRBV25-1 to TRBJ1-2, with TRBD1 as a possible D gene (5 bases). V gave up 3 bases and J gave up 0 bases, with 11 bases separating them. Germline V gene sequence: CDR1 MGHDK, CDR2 SYGVNS. This CDR3 is 15 amino acids long. CDR3 residues: CASSDQGSANYGYTF. DNA of the CDR3: TGTGCCAGCAGTGACCAGGGCAGTGCTAACTATGGCTACACCTTC.

The V and J genes are TRBV6-1 and TRBJ2-7; TRBD2 might be the D (5 bases). Trimming stripped 4 bases from V and 3 bases from J, with 16 bases between. The germline CDR1 and CDR2 sequences are MNHNS and SASEGT. The CDR3 length is 15 residues. CDR3: CASSVSGNGDYEQYF. The CDR3 nucleotides are TGTGCCAGCAGTGTGTCGGGGAATGGAGACTACGAGCAGTACTTC.

This clone appeared a few times. V usage is TRBV19 and J usage is TRBJ1-6, with D perhaps TRBD1 (5 bases). This CDR3 comprises 17 residues. The germline V gene encodes CDR1 LNHDA and CDR2 SQIVND (reference sequence). Trimming shortened V by 6 bases and J by 7 bases, and 22 bases separated the two germline ends. The CDR3 DNA sequence: TGTGCCAGTAGCCCGATCGGGTCAGGGCTGAACAATTCACCCCTCCACTTT. This codes for CASSPIGSGLNNSPLHF.

The V gene is TRBV10-1, the J gene TRBJ2-7; D remains unclear. The V gene lost 7 bases and the J gene lost 1 base, with 11 bases spanning the gap. Germline CDR1 WNHNN, CDR2 SYGVQD (reference sequence). CDR3 length: 13 amino acids. The DNA for the CDR3 is TGCGCCAGCAAGGTCGGGCCTTCCTACGAGCAGTACTTC. Its translation is CASKVGPSYEQYF.

Ten or more counts support this clone. The genes are TRBV7-6 and TRBJ1-1; D remains ambiguous. The CDR3 covers 16 residues. V was trimmed by 5 bases and J by 0 bases, leaving 16 bases between them. The germline V gene encodes CDR1 SGHVS and CDR2 FNYEAQ. CDR3 sequence reads: CASSPSPDGMNTEAFF. CDR3 nucleotide sequence: TGTGCCAGCAGCCCCTCCCCGGACGGAATGAACACTGAAGCTTTCTTT.

The chain is built from TRBV5-1 and TRBJ2-2; 8 bases fit TRBD1. Germline lookup yields CDR1 SGHRS and CDR2 YFSETQ. The V and J ends lost 3 bases and 0 bases, in that order; junction bases with no gene match: 1. The CDR3 has 15 amino acids. CDR3 region: CASSSGQANTGELFF. DNA of the CDR3: TGCGCCAGCAGCTCGGGACAGGCGAACACCGGGGAGCTGTTTTTT.

This chain links TRBV5-1 with TRBJ2-1, with 8 bases identical to TRBD2. The CDR3 is 14 residues long. Trimming removed 0 bases from V and 5 bases from J; junction bases left unmatched: 1. Germline V gives CDR1 SGHRS, CDR2 YFSETQ. The CDR3 reads CASSLELADNEQFF. CDR3 DNA sequence: TGCGCCAGCAGCTTGGAACTAGCGGACAATGAGCAGTTCTTC. Full variable domain (rest looked up from reference TRBV5-1 and TRBJ2-1): KAGVTQTPRYLIKTRGQQVTLSCSPISGHRSVSWYQQTPGQGLQFLFEYFSETQRNKGNFPGRFSGRQFSNSRSEMNVSTLELGDSALYLCASSLELADNEQFFGPGTRLTVL.

V is TRBV18 and J is TRBJ2-5; 7 bases are shared with TRBD1. With 2 bases clipped from V and 8 bases from J, the junction kept 2 bases outside the gene matches. The germline CDR1 and CDR2 sequences are KGHSH and LQKENI. CDR3 length: 12 residues. The CDR3 region is CASSPEGATQYF. CDR3 nucleotide sequence: TGTGCCAGCTCACCAGAGGGGGCCACCCAGTACTTC. The whole variable domain, filled in from reference TRBV18 and TRBJ2-5, reads NAGVMQNPRHLVRRRGQEARLRCSPMKGHSHVYWYRQLPEEGLKFMVYLQKENIIDESGMPKERFSAEFPKEGPSILRIQQVVRGDSAAYFCASSPEGATQYFGPGTRLLVL.